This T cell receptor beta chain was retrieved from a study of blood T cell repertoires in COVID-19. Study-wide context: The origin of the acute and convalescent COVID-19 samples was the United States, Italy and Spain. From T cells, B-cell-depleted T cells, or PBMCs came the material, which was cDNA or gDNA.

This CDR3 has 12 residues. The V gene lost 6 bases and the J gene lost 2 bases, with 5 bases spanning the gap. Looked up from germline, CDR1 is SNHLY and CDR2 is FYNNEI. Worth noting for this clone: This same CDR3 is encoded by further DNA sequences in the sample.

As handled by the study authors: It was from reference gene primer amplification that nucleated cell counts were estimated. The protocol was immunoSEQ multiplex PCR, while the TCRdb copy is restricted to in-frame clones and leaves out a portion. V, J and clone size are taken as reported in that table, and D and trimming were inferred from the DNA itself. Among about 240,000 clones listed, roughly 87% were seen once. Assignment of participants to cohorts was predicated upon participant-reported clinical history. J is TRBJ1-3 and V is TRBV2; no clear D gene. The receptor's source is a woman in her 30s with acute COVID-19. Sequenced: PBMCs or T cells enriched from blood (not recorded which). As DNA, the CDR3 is TGTGCCAGCAGGGCAGCTGGAAACACCATATATTTT. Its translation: CASRAAGNTIYF.